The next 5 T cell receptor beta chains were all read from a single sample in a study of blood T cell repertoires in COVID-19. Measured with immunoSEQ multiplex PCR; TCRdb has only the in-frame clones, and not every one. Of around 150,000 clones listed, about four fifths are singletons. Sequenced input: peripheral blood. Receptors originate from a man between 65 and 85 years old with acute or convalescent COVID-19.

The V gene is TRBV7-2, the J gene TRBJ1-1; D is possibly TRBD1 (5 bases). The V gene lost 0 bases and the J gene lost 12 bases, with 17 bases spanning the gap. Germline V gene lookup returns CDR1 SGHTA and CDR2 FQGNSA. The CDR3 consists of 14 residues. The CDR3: CASSLADGGFVPFF. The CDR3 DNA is TGTGCCAGCAGCTTAGCTGACGGGGGTTTCGTCCCTTTCTTT.

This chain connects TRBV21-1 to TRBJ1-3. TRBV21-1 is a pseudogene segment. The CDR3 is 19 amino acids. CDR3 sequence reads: CASSKAGGTEFLSGNTIYF. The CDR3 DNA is TGTGCCAGCAGCAAAGCGGGCGGGACGGAGTTCCTCTCTGGAAACACCATATATTTT.

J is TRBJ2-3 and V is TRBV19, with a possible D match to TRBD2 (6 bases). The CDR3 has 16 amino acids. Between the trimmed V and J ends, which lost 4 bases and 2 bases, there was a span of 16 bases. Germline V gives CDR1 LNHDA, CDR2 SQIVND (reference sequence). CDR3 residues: CASSTPGRGTTDTQYF. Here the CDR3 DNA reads TGTGCCAGTAGTACCCCAGGGCGGGGAACCACAGATACGCAGTATTTT.

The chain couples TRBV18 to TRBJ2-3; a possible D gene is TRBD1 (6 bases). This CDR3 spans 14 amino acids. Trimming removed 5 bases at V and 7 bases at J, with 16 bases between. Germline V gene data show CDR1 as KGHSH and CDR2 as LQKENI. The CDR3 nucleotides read TGTGCCAGCTCATTATCGGACAGACCCAATACGCAGTATTTT. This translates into CASSLSDRPNTQYF.

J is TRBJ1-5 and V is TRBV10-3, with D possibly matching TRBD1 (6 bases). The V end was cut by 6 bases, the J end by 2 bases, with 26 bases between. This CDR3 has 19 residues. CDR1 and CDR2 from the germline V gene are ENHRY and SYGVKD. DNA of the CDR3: TGTGCCATCAGGGTTAGCCGGGACAAGGGCGATGGGGGCAATCAGCCCCAGCATTTT. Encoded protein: CAIRVSRDKGDGGNQPQHF.